This T cell receptor beta chain stems from a study of blood T cells in healthy people across ages (dated by TCRdb to the mid-2010s). For the study in its entirety: In model experiments, template switching captured about one uniquely barcoded TCR beta cDNA molecule for every two T cells. Using deep sequencing normalized with unique cDNA molecular identifiers, the study measured how TCR beta repertoire diversity changes with age. The donors were split into four age groups: young (average around 15 years), middle-aged (39), aged (roughly 68) and long-lived (roughly 88). To avoid experimental bias, donors of different ages were distributed randomly across sequencing lanes. For two donors (one aged 18 to 29 and one aged 80 or older), the study analyzed two additional independent replicas of 1 million unique cDNA reads from the same blood draw.

The junction shows trimming of 8 bases on V and 0 bases on J, plus 9 bases between the germline ends. The CDR3 runs 13 amino acids, cysteine and phenylalanine included. CDR3 DNA is the only sequence kept; it has 39 bases, read in frame from the first base. Systemically healthy Caucasian individuals from Russia, 35 to 50 in total and aged about 6 to 95 years, were included as donors. Each donor gave ten milliliters of peripheral blood, drawn into EDTA-treated Vacutainer tubes. PBMCs were isolated by Ficoll-Paque density-gradient centrifugation, with at least 6 million obtained per sample. Trizol reagent was used to extract total RNA from the PBMCs, yielding at least 6 micrograms per sample. Naive CD45RAhigh/CD27high T cell percentages were measured by flow cytometry on a PBMC aliquot from every donor. About this clonotype: Its antigen has not been determined. Base quality data are lacking; no much larger clone is found one base away.

The library was built by means of 5' RACE. Sequencing instrument: Illumina HiSeq 2500. A second PCR of roughly 7 to 11 cycles was run with a J-beta primer mix and a sample-barcoded 5' primer. A template-switch 5' adaptor carrying 12 random nucleotides introduced a unique molecular identifier onto each TCR beta cDNA molecule. Each sample yielded at least 2.5 million CDR3-containing paired-end reads. The Mint cDNA synthesis kit, primed by a TRBC-specific oligonucleotide, was used to synthesize first-strand cDNA from all RNA. Following uracil-DNA glycosylase treatment, all cDNA underwent a first 18-cycle PCR with the universal primers M1SS and BC2_uni_R. On the study's bioinformatics: Each sample was normalized by randomly selecting 1 million high-quality reads, each carrying a distinct molecular identifier. Reads with shared molecular identifiers were discarded instead of being binned into consensus sequences. CDR3 identification, clonotype clustering and error correction used MiTCR with a Q25 quality threshold and the strictest error-elimination algorithm. A nonparametric unseen species model using Euler transformation provided a lower-bound estimate of total TCR beta diversity. TCRdb trimmed public reads at Q25 via fastp, called clones via MiXCR and kept in-frame beta chains. All rows with the same CDR3 protein become a single entry with the most common DNA and genes. TCRdb's processing, not the study's, gives the V and J calls here. The sample records roughly 800,000 distinct CDR3 sequences, 58% of which are singletons. Jointly, the top ten make up roughly 22% of the sample.

Paper-wide results and their limitations: The CMV infection status of donors was not known, potentially confounding age-related changes in expanded clonotypes. Because profiling used bulk unsorted PBMCs, naive and antigen-experienced compartments could not be compared conclusively. A strong correlation was found between observed TCR beta diversity and the percentage of naive T cells measured by flow cytometry. Compared with the aged group, the long-lived group had more naive CD4+ T cells, fewer expanded clones and increased TCR diversity, a pattern suggesting age selection. Estimates of total diversity based on one million sequenced T cells were regarded as lower bounds and as underestimates. Observed TCR beta diversity per million T cells fell roughly linearly with age, and a significant reduction was already apparent by age roughly 40.

The receptor's source is a man aged 30 to 39 in good health. Sequencing was done on a sample of blood. This receptor chain uses TRBV12-3 or TRBV12-4 and TRBJ2-3; the D gene remains uncertain. Here is the DNA: TGTGCCAGCCGCAGAGTGAGCACAGATACGCAGTATTTT. It is translated as CASRRVSTDTQYF.